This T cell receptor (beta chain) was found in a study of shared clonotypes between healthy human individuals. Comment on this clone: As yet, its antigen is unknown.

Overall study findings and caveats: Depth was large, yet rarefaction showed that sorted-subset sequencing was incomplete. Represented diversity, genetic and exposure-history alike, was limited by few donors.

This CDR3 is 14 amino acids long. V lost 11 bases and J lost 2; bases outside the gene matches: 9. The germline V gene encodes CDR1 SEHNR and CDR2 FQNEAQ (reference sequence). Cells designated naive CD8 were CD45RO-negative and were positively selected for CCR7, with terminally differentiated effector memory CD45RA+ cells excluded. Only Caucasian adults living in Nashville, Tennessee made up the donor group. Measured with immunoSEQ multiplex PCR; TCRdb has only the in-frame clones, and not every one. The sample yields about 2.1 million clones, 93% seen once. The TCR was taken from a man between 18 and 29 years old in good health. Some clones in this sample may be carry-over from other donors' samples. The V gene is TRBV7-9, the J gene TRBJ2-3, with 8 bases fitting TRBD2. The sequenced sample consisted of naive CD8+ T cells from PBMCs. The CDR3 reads CAARVAGTTDTQYF. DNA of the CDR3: TGTGCCGCGAGGGTAGCGGGAACCACAGATACGCAGTATTTT.